The text below deals with one TCR beta chain. This clonotype was detected ten times or more. Base-call qualities are not available, and no considerably larger clone is one nucleotide away. There are 13 amino acids in the CDR3, from cysteine to phenylalanine inclusive. Only the CDR3 region is kept as DNA, spanning 39 bases read in frame from base 1. V is pared back by 3 bases and J by 0 bases, with 8 bases lying between the germline termini. According to the germline V gene (reference sequence), CDR1 reads DFQATT and CDR2 reads SNEGSKA. This sample's treatment or condition label indicates: live attenuated yellow fever vaccine strain. A standard Ficoll-Paque protocol was used to isolate PBMCs from peripheral blood. The RNeasy Micro Kit was used to extract RNA from sorted memory subsets. This record belongs to a study of T cells after yellow fever vaccination (dated by TCRdb to about 2019). Broadly, across the study: Using CD3, CD45RA, CCR7 and CD95 staining, memory subsets (EM, EMRA, CM and Tscm) were sorted on a BD FACS Aria III. Two healthy male donors made up the cohort, one aged 18 to 30 years and the other aged 30 to 39 years. Memory subsets were sorted on days 0, 15 and 45 and at 18 months following primary vaccination, and on days 0, 15 and 45 following the 30-year booster. Blood was drawn at multiple timepoints before and after primary and secondary immunization, with bulk PBMC replicates and cell subsets isolated. Libraries from fractions with low cell numbers were prepared with the SMART-Seq v4 Ultra Low Input RNA kit. To follow T-cell clones before and after primary and booster YFV17D yellow fever vaccination, bulk TCR alpha and beta repertoires were sequenced over time.

Synthesis of TCR cDNA relied on 5'RACE template switching, a step that introduced a universal primer site along with unique molecular identifiers. cDNA synthesis was primed from both the TCR alpha and TCR beta constant segments. Two PCR steps were used to amplify libraries, with sample barcodes and sequencing adapters being added in the second step. Sequencing of libraries was done on Illumina HiSeq 2500 (2x100 bp) or NovaSeq (2x150 bp). For the original study's pipeline: Demultiplexing of reads and collapsing into UMI consensus sequences were performed with MIGEC, and V(D)J alignment was carried out with MiXCR. Vaccine-responding clonotypes were defined with edgeR using replicate PBMC samples, requiring FDR below 0.01 and a log2 fold change above 5 up to day 15. Bulk clonotypes were assigned CD4 or CD8 identity according to which sequenced CD4 or CD8 repertoire held them at higher abundance. To estimate how each clone was distributed across memory phenotypes, clonotype frequencies in memory subsets were weighted by FACS-sorted cell numbers. TCRdb trimmed public reads at Q25 via fastp, called clones via MiXCR and kept in-frame beta chains. Rows with a matching CDR3 protein are joined into one entry that keeps the most common DNA and genes. These V and J calls rely on TCRdb rather than the paper's analysis. For this sample the table gives about 12,000 distinct CDR3 sequences, of which roughly 6.1% were detected only once. Almost 0.95% of the sample goes to the ten largest clones.

Paper-wide results and their limitations: Compared with the primary T-cell response, the secondary T-cell response was weaker but faster, peaking on day 5 rather than day 15. A small fraction of clonotypes appeared in both the CD4 and CD8 compartments, likely as a result of convergent recombination. After the booster, most clones that had expanded after primary vaccination were detected again (around 97% of CD4 and under 90% of CD8), suggesting broad maintenance of memory. Computational filtering was needed because FACS-sorted repertoires could contain abundant contaminating clonotypes from the bulk population. Only a couple of donors were included in the study, so the extent to which the findings can be generalized is limited. On day 0, almost all vaccine-responding clonotypes were below detection in the sorted memory subsets.

Rearrangement joined TRBV20-1 to TRBJ1-1, with no D gene named confidently. This TCR was sampled from a man aged 30 to 45 who received the YFV17D yellow fever vaccine. Sample: PBMCs, either bulk or a sorted T-cell subset (CD4+, CD8+, memory, or dextramer-sorted; not recorded which), taken on the day of the yellow fever booster vaccination. The sequenced DNA is TGCAGTGCTAGGGCGAGAATGAACACTGAAGCTTTCTTT. This translates into CSARARMNTEAFF.